This TCR beta chain was sequenced during a study of HIV-infected patients and healthy controls. Study-wide findings and caveats: HIV+ repertoires were severely depleted of MAIT alpha-chain CDR3s, unlike healthy controls. Healthy controls shared more CDR3 sequences between individuals than HIV-infected patients did.

450 to 600 ng RNA was reverse transcribed with alpha and beta constant-region primers. Alpha and beta chain libraries were made separately by chain-specific third strand synthesis with multiplexing indices. The library had 12-nucleotide molecular identifiers formed by two random hexamers joined together. TCRdb processed the 5' RACE reads anew with MiXCR; each CDR3 protein has one entry. The table lists tens of thousands of distinct CDR3 sequences, roughly 7.9% of them singletons. This CDR3 is built from 14 residues. The V gene's germline CDR1 is MRHNA and CDR2 SNTAGT. V was shortened by 0 bases and J by 6 bases, with 11 bases between the two germline ends. Whole blood was used without fractionation, so all unsorted peripheral T cells were included. Four of the ten uninfected healthy control donors were sampled twice, about twelve weeks apart. As regards this clonotype: Antigen unknown.

The chain carries TRBV6-4 and TRBJ1-1, with a tentative D call TRBD1 (5 bases). The sample comprised blood. The source of this sequence is an adult in good health. The CDR3 sequence is CASSDSSGTAEAFF. The CDR3 DNA reads TGTGCCAGCAGTGACTCATCAGGGACGGCTGAAGCTTTCTTT.